The T cell receptor (beta chain) described here comes from a study of OX40 agonist ivuxolimab in advanced cancers. Overall study: Patients assigned to dose escalation were diagnosed with hepatocellular carcinoma, melanoma, renal cell or head and neck cancer. Three patients showed partial responses: one hepatocellular carcinoma and two cutaneous melanoma cases.

Germline-derived CDR1 and CDR2 are SGHTA and FQGTGA. There are 15 residues in the CDR3. V lost 2 bases to trimming and J lost 5 bases, with 15 bases between them. Produced via immunoSEQ multiplex PCR; TCRdb's table is partial and in-frame only. This table has roughly 76,000 clones, about 91% appearing once. With regard to this clone: The antigen is not known.

Study-wide findings and caveats: Expanded clones were, on average, more numerous among CD8+ T cells than CD4+.

The rearrangement joins TRBV7-3 to TRBJ2-5; tentative D call: TRBD2 (6 bases). This receptor was identified in an adult with an advanced solid tumor such as melanoma, head and neck, liver or kidney cancer. This specimen consisted of CD4+ or CD8+ T cells sorted from blood, obtained in a trial of the OX40 agonist ivuxolimab. The CDR3 nucleotides read TGTGCCAGCAGCTTAGGAGGGCTGAAGGGGGAGACCCAGTACTTC. As protein: CASSLGGLKGETQYF.